This T cell receptor (beta chain) was captured in a study of cytomegalovirus exposure and HLA in healthy donors. Here immunoSEQ multiplex PCR was the method, and the copy in TCRdb shows in-frame clones only, minus some. Among about 160,000 clones listed, approximately 89% were seen once. The CDR3 is made up of 16 amino acids. Germline trimming cut 5 bases from V and 0 bases from J; bases unmatched to any gene: 7. Germline CDR1 and CDR2: LNHDA and SQIVND (reference sequence). The chain joins TRBV19 to TRBJ1-5; 7 nucleotides agree with TRBD1. Sequences were obtained from PBMCs. The receptor was isolated from a woman between 18 and 29 years old in good health and CMV-seropositive. The CDR3: CASSLLGQVSNQPQHF. The CDR3 bases are TGTGCCAGTAGTCTCCTCGGACAGGTTAGCAATCAGCCCCAGCATTTT.